This entry lists 5 T cell receptor beta chains sequenced from one sample in a study of blood T cells in healthy people across ages (dated by TCRdb to between 2014 and 2017). The library relied on 5' RACE. TCRdb names Illumina HiSeq 2500 as the instrument used. A second PCR of about 6 to 11 cycles was run with a J-beta primer mix and a sample-barcoded 5' primer. The raw public data were reprocessed by TCRdb itself: fastp quality trimming at Q25, MiXCR clonotype calling, in-frame beta chains only. Each entry merges the rows of one CDR3 protein and shows their most common DNA and genes. The sample data list 1.5 million to 1.8 million distinct CDR3 sequences, and roughly two fifths of these were observed just once. The top ten clonotypes cover just over 4% of the sample. Sequenced: blood. These receptors all come from a woman aged 18-29 years in good health.

This chain connects TRBV27 to TRBJ1-3; D gene uncertain. This CDR3 has 13 residues. Trimming removed 6 bases at V and 1 base at J, with 7 bases between. The germline V gene encodes CDR1 MNHEY and CDR2 SMNVEV (reference sequence). CDR3 in amino acids: CASRYSSGNTIYF. The CDR3 nucleotides read TGTGCCAGCAGATACAGTTCTGGAAACACCATATATTTT.

A few counts support this clonotype. The chain uses TRBV15 and TRBJ2-3, with D unresolved. The CDR3 contains 15 residues. Germline CDR1 is LNHNV and CDR2 is YYDKDF (reference sequence). The V end lost 3 bases, the J end lost 0 bases, and 10 bases lay between the germline ends. CDR3 nucleotide sequence: TGTGCCACCAGCAGTTTACTTTCTAGCACAGATACGCAGTATTTT. This sequence encodes CATSSLLSSTDTQYF. The full variable domain, rest sourced from reference TRBV15 and TRBJ2-3, is DAMVIQNPRYQVTQFGKPVTLSCSQTLNHNVMYWYQQKSSQAPKLLFHYYDKDFNNEADTPDNFQSRRPNTSFCFLDIRSPGLGDTAMYLCATSSLLSSTDTQYFGPGTRLTVL.

Notes on this clonotype: Compared with germline, one end of the junction differs, possibly owing to a read error. The chain combines TRBV20-1 with TRBJ1-2; 8 bases align to TRBD1. Per the germline V gene, CDR1 is DFQATT and CDR2 is SNEGSKA (reference sequence). The CDR3 has 14 amino acids. CDR3 sequence reads: CGAKGQAANYGYTF. In nucleotides, the CDR3 is TGCGGTGCGAAGGGACAGGCGGCTAACTATGGCTACACCTTC.

The DNA for the CDR3 is TGCAGTGCTCCTAGCGGGGCCTCGAACACCGGGGAGCTGTTTTTT. Translated, it gives CSAPSGASNTGELFF. The rearrangement joins TRBV20-1 to TRBJ2-2; TRBD2 matches 9 bases. V lost 5 bases to trimming and J lost 0 bases; unmatched junction nucleotides: 4. Germline V gene data show CDR1 as DFQATT and CDR2 as SNEGSKA (reference sequence). There are 15 residues in the CDR3.

A few counts support this clonotype. The chain carries TRBV7-2 and TRBJ2-5; possibly TRBD1 for D (5 bases). The CDR3 sequence is 13 residues long. Trimming removed 5 bases at V and 4 bases at J, with 11 bases between. Germline V gene data show CDR1 as SGHTA and CDR2 as FQGNSA. The CDR3 sequence: CASSVGHSETQYF. The CDR3 coding sequence is TGTGCCAGCAGCGTCGGACATTCAGAGACCCAGTACTTC.